The rows below give T cell receptor beta chains drawn from one sample of a study of cytomegalovirus exposure and HLA in healthy donors. Method: immunoSEQ multiplex PCR; TCRdb's copy keeps in-frame clones and lacks some. The sample consists of approximately 190,000 clones, approximately 81% of them appearing once. The material sequenced was PBMCs. The receptors originated from a woman younger than 30 in good health and CMV-seropositive. CDR3s include the opening cysteine and the closing phenylalanine or tryptophan. D genes are given only for firm matches. Where a row states a size, it is once, few, many or the class of an expanded clone; other rows omit it.

size: few
J: TRBJ2-2
D: NA
V: TRBV9
CDR3: CASKSAGELFF
DNA: TGTGCCAGCAAGAGCGCCGGGGAGCTGTTTTTT

size: NA
J: TRBJ2-5
D: TRBD2
V: TRBV7-9
CDR3: CASSLWGEGETQYF
DNA: TGTGCCAGCAGCTTATGGGGGGAGGGAGAGACCCAGTACTTC

size: NA
J: TRBJ2-7
D: NA
V: TRBV4-1
CDR3: CASSTTGGGVYEQYF
DNA: TGCGCCAGCAGCACAACGGGAGGGGGCGTCTACGAGCAGTACTTC

size: NA
J: TRBJ2-1
D: TRBD2
V: TRBV7-2
CDR3: CASSPRTSGAYEQFF
DNA: TGTGCCAGCAGCCCGAGGACTAGCGGGGCCTATGAGCAGTTCTTC

size: NA
J: TRBJ1-2
D: NA
V: TRBV6-5
CDR3: CASSYLQGSYGYTF
DNA: TGTGCCAGCAGTTATCTACAGGGAAGCTATGGCTACACCTTC

size: NA
J: TRBJ2-1
D: NA
V: TRBV9
CDR3: CASSVDPGDSEQFF
DNA: TGTGCCAGCAGCGTAGATCCAGGAGACAGTGAGCAGTTCTTC

size: NA
J: TRBJ2-2
D: TRBD2
V: TRBV25-1
CDR3: CASSDPMGGSGSGELFF
DNA: TGTGCCAGCAGTGACCCCATGGGGGGGAGTGGGTCCGGGGAGCTGTTTTTT

size: NA
J: TRBJ2-3
D: NA
V: TRBV19
CDR3: CASATFGLTDTQYF
DNA: TGTGCCAGTGCAACGTTCGGACTCACAGATACGCAGTATTTT

size: NA
J: TRBJ2-7
D: NA
V: TRBV21-1
CDR3: CASSKAGLGQGEQYF
DNA: TGTGCCAGCAGCAAAGCCGGTTTGGGACAGGGCGAGCAGTACTTC

size: NA
J: TRBJ2-1
D: NA
V: TRBV6-1
CDR3: CASTRTVLSYNEQFF
DNA: TGTGCCAGCACTCGGACAGTTCTTTCCTACAATGAGCAGTTCTTC

size: NA
J: TRBJ1-4
D: NA
V: TRBV9
CDR3: CASSTYKGLDEKLFF
DNA: TGTGCCAGCAGCACCTACAAGGGACTTGATGAAAAACTGTTTTTT

size: NA
J: TRBJ1-3
D: TRBD1
V: TRBV5-4
CDR3: CASSWGDREFSGNTIYF
DNA: TGTGCCAGCAGCTGGGGGGACAGGGAATTTTCTGGAAACACCATATATTTT

size: many
J: TRBJ1-2
D: TRBD1
V: TRBV2
CDR3: CASSDGTAYYGYTF
DNA: TGTGCCAGCAGTGACGGGACAGCATACTATGGCTACACCTTC

size: NA
J: TRBJ2-6
D: NA
V: TRBV18
CDR3: CASSRTQGTGANVLTF
DNA: TGTGCCAGCTCAAGAACACAGGGTACTGGGGCCAACGTCCTGACTTTC

size: NA
J: TRBJ1-2
D: NA
V: TRBV6-1
CDR3: CASSDSRVGGYTF
DNA: TGTGCCAGCAGTGATTCACGGGTTGGTGGCTACACCTTC

size: once
J: TRBJ1-2
D: TRBD1
V: TRBV5-1
CDR3: CASSSGDSRFNYGYTF
DNA: TGCGCCAGCAGTAGTGGGGACAGCCGTTTTAACTATGGCTACACCTTC

size: NA
J: TRBJ2-7
D: TRBD2
V: TRBV18
CDR3: CASSPSPLAGERPSPEQYF
DNA: TGTGCCAGCTCACCTTCCCCCTTAGCGGGGGAGAGACCTTCACCCGAGCAGTACTTC

size: once
J: TRBJ2-6
D: NA
V: TRBV9
CDR3: CASSRGANVLTF
DNA: TGTGCCAGCAGCCGGGGGGCCAACGTCCTGACTTTC

size: NA
J: TRBJ2-7
D: NA
V: TRBV7-9
CDR3: CASGSYSGRVHEQYF
DNA: TGTGCCAGCGGCTCATACTCGGGCAGGGTACACGAGCAGTACTTC

size: NA
J: TRBJ2-5
D: TRBD1
V: TRBV25-1
CDR3: CASSESYRDSGTQYF
DNA: TGTGCCAGCAGTGAATCATACCGGGACAGCGGAACCCAGTACTTC

size: NA
J: TRBJ2-1
D: TRBD2
V: TRBV30
CDR3: CAWSGGGAGNEQFF
DNA: TGTGCCTGGAGTGGCGGGGGGGCGGGTAATGAGCAGTTCTTC

size: NA
J: TRBJ1-1
D: TRBD1
V: TRBV29-1
CDR3: CSVGQGGNTEAFF
DNA: TGCAGCGTTGGACAGGGAGGTAACACTGAAGCTTTCTTT

size: NA
J: TRBJ1-5
D: NA
V: TRBV6-1
CDR3: CASMFRGNQPQHF
DNA: TGTGCCAGCATGTTCAGGGGCAATCAGCCCCAGCATTTT

size: NA
J: TRBJ1-2
D: NA
V: TRBV2
CDR3: CASSQGREGYTF
DNA: TGTGCCAGCAGCCAGGGGAGGGAGGGCTACACCTTC

size: NA
J: TRBJ2-1
D: TRBD2
V: TRBV19
CDR3: CASSWVTSGGANEQFF
DNA: TGTGCCAGTAGTTGGGTTACTAGCGGGGGGGCGAATGAGCAGTTCTTC

size: NA
J: TRBJ1-1
D: NA
V: TRBV14
CDR3: CASSQLKGLGNTEAFF
DNA: TGTGCCAGCAGCCAACTCAAGGGGTTGGGGAACACTGAAGCTTTCTTT

size: NA
J: TRBJ2-3
D: NA
V: TRBV4-2
CDR3: CASSHTLANTDTQYF
DNA: TGTGCCAGCAGCCACACACTAGCTAACACAGATACGCAGTATTTT

size: NA
J: TRBJ2-1
D: TRBD2
V: TRBV7-2
CDR3: CASSLSGGSYNEQFF
DNA: TGTGCCAGCAGCTTATCGGGGGGCTCCTACAATGAGCAGTTCTTC

size: NA
J: TRBJ1-5
D: NA
V: TRBV19
CDR3: CASNRELSNQPQHF
DNA: TGTGCCAGTAACAGGGAGCTTAGCAATCAGCCCCAGCATTTT

size: few
J: TRBJ1-2
D: NA
V: TRBV9
CDR3: CASSVGAGRNYGYTF
DNA: TGTGCCAGCAGCGTAGGAGCAGGGAGGAACTATGGCTACACCTTC

size: few
J: TRBJ2-3
D: NA
V: TRBV6-1
CDR3: CASSEAGGTGRDTQYF
DNA: TGTGCCAGCAGTGAAGCGGGGGGGACAGGTCGCGATACGCAGTATTTT

size: NA
J: TRBJ2-2
D: NA
V: TRBV30
CDR3: CAWTGATTGELFF
DNA: TGTGCCTGGACAGGGGCGACTACCGGGGAGCTGTTTTTT

size: NA
J: TRBJ2-3
D: NA
V: TRBV5-6
CDR3: CASSRSWPENTQYF
DNA: TGTGCCAGCAGCCGATCGTGGCCAGAAAATACGCAGTATTTT

size: once
J: TRBJ2-7
D: TRBD1
V: TRBV5-1
CDR3: CASRVTGKGPTAYEQYF
DNA: TGCGCCAGCAGGGTGACAGGGAAGGGGCCTACCGCCTACGAGCAGTACTTC

size: NA
J: TRBJ1-6
D: TRBD1
V: TRBV7-2
CDR3: CASSSLGQGNSPLHF
DNA: TGTGCCAGCAGCTCCCTGGGACAGGGTAATTCACCCCTCCACTTT

size: NA
J: TRBJ2-1
D: NA
V: TRBV2
CDR3: CASRLNAARSEQFF
DNA: TGTGCCAGCCGACTTAATGCAGCCCGCAGTGAGCAGTTCTTC

size: NA
J: TRBJ1-1
D: NA
V: TRBV18
CDR3: CASSPRQGMNTEAFF
DNA: TGTGCCAGCTCACCACGGCAGGGGATGAACACTGAAGCTTTCTTT

size: once
J: TRBJ2-5
D: TRBD2
V: TRBV9
CDR3: CASSARLAGEQETQYF
DNA: TGTGCCAGCAGCGCACGACTAGCGGGGGAGCAAGAGACCCAGTACTTC

size: NA
J: TRBJ1-2
D: TRBD1
V: TRBV2
CDR3: CASSEDRGHGYTF
DNA: TGTGCCAGCAGTGAGGACAGGGGGCATGGCTACACCTTC

size: NA
J: TRBJ2-1
D: TRBD1
V: TRBV11-3
CDR3: CASSFDRGDNEQFF
DNA: TGTGCCAGCAGCTTCGACAGGGGAGACAATGAGCAGTTCTTC

size: NA
J: TRBJ1-2
D: NA
V: TRBV6-5
CDR3: CATAHRVANYGYTF
DNA: TGTGCCACGGCGCACAGGGTCGCGAACTATGGCTACACCTTC

size: NA
J: TRBJ1-2
D: TRBD1
V: TRBV5-1
CDR3: CASSLWDRGNYGYTF
DNA: TGCGCCAGCAGCTTATGGGACAGGGGGAACTATGGCTACACCTTC

size: NA
J: TRBJ1-6
D: NA
V: TRBV30
CDR3: CAWNYGVRESPLHF
DNA: TGTGCCTGGAATTACGGGGTCCGAGAATCACCCCTCCACTTT

size: few
J: TRBJ1-5
D: TRBD1
V: TRBV4-1
CDR3: CASSHPKGGTGGDQPQHF
DNA: TGCGCCAGCAGCCACCCAAAGGGAGGGACAGGGGGAGATCAGCCCCAGCATTTT

size: NA
J: TRBJ1-1
D: NA
V: TRBV11-2
CDR3: CASSLGGNTEAFF
DNA: TGTGCCAGCAGCTTAGGCGGGAACACTGAAGCTTTCTTT

size: NA
J: TRBJ1-6
D: TRBD1
V: TRBV28
CDR3: CASRRQGGAPLHF
DNA: TGTGCCAGCAGGCGACAGGGTGGAGCACCCCTCCACTTT

size: NA
J: TRBJ1-5
D: TRBD1
V: TRBV18
CDR3: CASSPKQGADNQPQHF
DNA: TGTGCCAGCTCACCAAAACAGGGGGCCGACAATCAGCCCCAGCATTTT